A few counts support the clone carrying this T cell receptor (beta chain). The ends lost 3 bases at V and 5 bases at J; junction bases unmatched: 12. Germline assignment: CDR1 LNHNV and CDR2 YYDKDF (reference sequence). This CDR3 has 16 residues. Original processing notes: Amplification of reference gene primers was used by the study to estimate nucleated cell counts. Data came from immunoSEQ multiplex PCR; TCRdb stores just in-frame clones and leaves some out. V and J calls and clone size come straight from that table; D and trimming were deduced from the DNA. This sample has around 69,000 clones, with almost 85% found just once. The data derive from a study of blood T cell repertoires in COVID-19. About the study: The United States, Italy and Spain were the sources of the acute and convalescent COVID-19 samples. T cells, B-cell-depleted T cells, or PBMCs supplied cDNA or gDNA.

Material: peripheral blood. This sequence was found in a man over 45 with acute or convalescent COVID-19. The rearrangement links TRBV15 to TRBJ2-7, with 8 bases aligning to TRBD1. The DNA of the CDR3 is TGTGCCACCAGCAGGGTGGTTGGACAGGGTATCGACGAGCAGTACTTC. Its protein product is CATSRVVGQGIDEQYF.